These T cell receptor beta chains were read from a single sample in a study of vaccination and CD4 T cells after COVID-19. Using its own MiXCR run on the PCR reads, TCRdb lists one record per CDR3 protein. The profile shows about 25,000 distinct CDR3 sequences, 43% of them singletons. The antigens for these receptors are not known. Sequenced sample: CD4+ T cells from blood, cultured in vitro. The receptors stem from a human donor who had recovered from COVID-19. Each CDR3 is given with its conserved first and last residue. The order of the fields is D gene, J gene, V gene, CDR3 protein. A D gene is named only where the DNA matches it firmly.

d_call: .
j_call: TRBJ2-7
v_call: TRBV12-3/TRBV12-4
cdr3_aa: CASTQTRRAGVLYEQYF

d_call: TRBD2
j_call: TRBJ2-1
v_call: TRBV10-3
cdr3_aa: CAISGGLAGNNEQFF

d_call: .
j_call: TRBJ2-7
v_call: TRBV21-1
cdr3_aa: CASSESPGGDKVNYEQYF

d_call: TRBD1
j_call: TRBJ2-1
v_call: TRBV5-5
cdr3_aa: CASSVGTVNEQFF

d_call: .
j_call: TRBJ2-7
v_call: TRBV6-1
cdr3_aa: CASSDQVRAAASTYEQYF

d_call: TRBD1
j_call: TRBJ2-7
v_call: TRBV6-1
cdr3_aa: CASSTGDEQYF

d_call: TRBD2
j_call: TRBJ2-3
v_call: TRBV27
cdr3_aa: CASSSSAGGRGVADTQYF

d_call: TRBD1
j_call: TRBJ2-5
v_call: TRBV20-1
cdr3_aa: CSARDGQGVQETQYF

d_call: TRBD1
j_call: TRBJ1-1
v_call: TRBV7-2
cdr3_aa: CASSLQGAGDTEAFF

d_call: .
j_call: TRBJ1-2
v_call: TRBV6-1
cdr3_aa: CASRSSNYGYTF

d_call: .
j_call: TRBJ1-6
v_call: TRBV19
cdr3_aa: CASSPLWDSPLHF

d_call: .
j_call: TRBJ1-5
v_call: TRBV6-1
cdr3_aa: CASSADRLDSNQPQHF

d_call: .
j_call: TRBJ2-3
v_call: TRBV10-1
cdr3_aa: CASSGYRAQPGGTDTQYF

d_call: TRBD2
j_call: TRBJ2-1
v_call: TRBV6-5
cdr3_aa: CASSYSISGSNEQFF

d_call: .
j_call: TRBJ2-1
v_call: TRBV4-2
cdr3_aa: CASSPTGSLVNEQFF

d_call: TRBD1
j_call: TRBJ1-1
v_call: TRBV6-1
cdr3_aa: CASSLIQDRHFEAFF

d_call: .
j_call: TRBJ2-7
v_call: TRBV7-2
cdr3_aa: CASSLGWYEQYF

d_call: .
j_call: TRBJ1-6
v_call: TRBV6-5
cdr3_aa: CASSYSGVGDSPLHF

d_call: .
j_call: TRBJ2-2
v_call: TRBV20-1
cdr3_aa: CSARAGLNTGELFF

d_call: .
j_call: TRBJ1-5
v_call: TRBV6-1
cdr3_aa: CASRPGHYSNQPQHF

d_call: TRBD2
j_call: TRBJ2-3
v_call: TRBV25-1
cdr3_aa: CASIPSGRADTQYF

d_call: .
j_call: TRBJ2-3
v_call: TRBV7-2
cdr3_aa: CASRRFLSTDTQYF

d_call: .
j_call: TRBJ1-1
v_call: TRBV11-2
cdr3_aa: CASSPNGQPNTEAFF

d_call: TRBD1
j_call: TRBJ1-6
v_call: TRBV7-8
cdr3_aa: CASSPQDRVNNSPLHF